The 27 T cell receptor beta chains reported below all come from one sample, sequenced in a study of T cells in Graves' hyperthyroidism and ophthalmopathy. Amplification yielded TCR beta CDR3 regions, with RNA transcripts as the source. Primed by the HTBI set, a first-round RT-PCR was run on the TCR CDR3. In TCRdb, the multiplex PCR reads were re-called with MiXCR into one record per CDR3 protein. The sample includes hundreds of thousands of distinct CDR3 sequences, around 15% of them seen just once. What was sequenced was blood. These receptor sequences come from a woman in her late teens or twenties with Graves' hyperthyroidism.

This clonotype was observed at least ten times. The gene calls are TRBV11-2 and TRBJ2-7, with D possibly matching TRBD1 (5 bases). The CDR3 loop spans 14 amino acids. Trimming stripped 1 base from V and 7 bases from J, with 14 bases between. Germline CDR1 SGHAT, CDR2 FQNNGV. The CDR3 sequence: CASSLGAGLYEQYF. CDR3 DNA: TGTGCCAGCAGCTTAGGCGCAGGGTTATATGAGCAGTACTTC.

This clonotype was recorded many times. The chain couples TRBV7-9 to TRBJ2-3, with 10 bases matching TRBD2. From germline, CDR1 is SEHNR and CDR2 FQNEAQ (reference sequence). V lost 2 bases to trimming and J lost 2 bases; unmatched junction nucleotides: 7. The CDR3 contains 17 residues. The CDR3 region is CASSLPPSGRATDTQYF. The CDR3 DNA follows: TGTGCCAGCAGCTTACCCCCCAGCGGGAGGGCCACAGATACGCAGTATTTT.

This clonotype occurred a few times. The J gene is TRBJ1-5, the V gene TRBV7-9; no clear D. The CDR3 loop spans 14 amino acids. Germline values: CDR1 SEHNR, CDR2 FQNEAQ (reference sequence). Deletions cut 5 bases from V and 4 bases from J, with 12 bases between. CDR3 coding DNA: TGTGCCAGCAGCCTTCTGGACGGAAATCAGCCCCAGCATTTT. Translation gives CASSLLDGNQPQHF. Variable domain in full (rest from reference TRBV7-9 and TRBJ1-5): DTGVSQNPRHKITKRGQNVTFRCDPISEHNRLYWYRQTLGQGPEFLTYFQNEAQLEKSRLLSDRFSAERPKGSFSTLEIQRTEQGDSAMYLCASSLLDGNQPQHFGDGTRLSIL.

The chain is built from TRBV20-1 and TRBJ2-7, with 9 bases aligning to TRBD1. The germline CDR1 and CDR2 sequences are DFQATT and SNEGSKA (reference sequence). V gave up 5 bases and J gave up 0 bases; unmatched junction bases: 5. The CDR3 totals 14 residues. CDR3 protein: CSAGQGTYSYEQYF. The CDR3 DNA sequence: TGCAGTGCTGGACAGGGGACTTACTCCTACGAGCAGTACTTC.

Ten or more counts support this clonotype. The CDR3: CASSLGGAQYF. The CDR3 bases are TGTGCCAGCAGCTTAGGGGGTGCGCAGTATTTT. The rearrangement uses TRBV11-2 and TRBJ2-3, with D hard to call. Deletions cut 1 base from V and 10 bases from J, with 6 bases between. The CDR3 spans 11 residues. Germline CDR1 SGHAT, CDR2 FQNNGV.

The V call is TRBV20-1, the J call TRBJ1-6, with a possible D match to TRBD1 (6 bases). The V end was cut by 7 bases, the J end by 8 bases, with 12 bases between. Per germline, CDR1 DFQATT and CDR2 SNEGSKA (reference sequence). CDR3 length: 12 residues. The DNA of the CDR3 is TGCAGTGTAGGGGGTGGAGATTCACCCCTCCACTTT. Its translation: CSVGGGDSPLHF.

About this clonotype: With a much larger clone just one base away, this may be a read error. The J gene is TRBJ2-7, the V gene TRBV3-1; possibly TRBD1 for D (6 bases). The CDR3 length is 16 residues. V shed 0 bases and J shed 7 bases, with 19 bases lying between them. Germline V gives CDR1 LGHDT, CDR2 YNNKEL (reference sequence). This CDR3 is CASSQDWTAYRNEQYF. The CDR3 DNA sequence: TGTGCCAGCAGCCAAGATTGGACAGCTTATCGCAATGAGCAGTACTTC.

This clonotype was seen repeatedly, ten times or more. The chain employs TRBV11-3 and TRBJ1-4; no reliable D call. This CDR3 region has 16 residues. Trimming removed 1 base from V and 0 bases from J, with 9 bases in between. Germline V gene lookup returns CDR1 SGHNT and CDR2 YENEEA. The CDR3 loop reads CASSLGAVSTNEKLFF. The CDR3 DNA follows: TGTGCCAGCAGCTTAGGGGCTGTCTCAACTAATGAAAAACTGTTTTTT.

The gene calls are TRBV5-8 and TRBJ1-5; tentative D call: TRBD1 (5 bases). The CDR3 totals 13 residues. With 5 bases removed from V and 6 bases from J, the gap between germline ends came to 12 bases. Germline V gene sequence: CDR1 SGHTS, CDR2 YDEGEE. The CDR3 DNA sequence: TGTGCCAGCAGGGGGGGGGGTATTCAGCCCCAGCATTTT. It translates to CASRGGGIQPQHF.

This clonotype was seen repeatedly, ten times or more. The chain is built from TRBV2 and TRBJ1-4, with 9 bases lining up with TRBD1. Germline CDR1 is SNHLY and CDR2 is FYNNEI. There are 15 residues in the CDR3. Trimming cost V 3 bases and J 8 bases; bases outside gene matches: 7. Here the CDR3 reads CASSEDRGGREKLFF. For the CDR3, the DNA is TGTGCCAGCAGTGAGGACAGGGGCGGAAGAGAAAAACTGTTTTTT.

This chain uses TRBV7-9 with TRBJ2-6, with a weak D call TRBD1 (5 bases). V lost 2 bases and J 0 bases, leaving 20 bases between the germline ends. The CDR3 covers 20 residues. The V gene's germline CDR1 is SEHNR and CDR2 FQNEAQ (reference sequence). CDR3 in DNA: TGTGCCAGCAGCTTAAACGCTAAGTGGACACCGATCTCTGGGGCCAACGTCCTGACTTTC. Translated, it gives CASSLNAKWTPISGANVLTF.

This clonotype was seen ten or more times. The V and J genes are TRBV20-1 and TRBJ2-7; D is uncertain. Trimming cost V 5 bases and J 6 bases, with 11 bases left between them. CDR1 DFQATT and CDR2 SNEGSKA come from the germline V gene (reference sequence). This CDR3 comprises 11 residues. CDR3 nucleotides: TGCAGTGCTTTCTCGCCGGGCGAGCAGTACTTC. Amino acid sequence: CSAFSPGEQYF.

The rearrangement uses TRBV4-3 and TRBJ2-2; 11 positions agree with TRBD2. Germline lookup yields CDR1 LGHNA and CDR2 YSLEER. V lost 0 bases to trimming and J lost 3 bases; unmatched junction nucleotides: 12. This CDR3 region has 20 residues. Here the CDR3 reads CASSQDFRMGLAAYTGELFF. The CDR3 bases are TGCGCCAGCAGCCAAGATTTTCGCATGGGACTAGCGGCCTACACCGGGGAGCTGTTTTTT.

This clonotype was detected only a few times. The CDR3 DNA reads TGTGCCAGCAGCCCCTCGATTGCAACTGAAGCTTTCTTT. Amino acid sequence: CASSPSIATEAFF. This chain connects TRBV7-9 to TRBJ1-1; unclear D gene. V lost 5 bases and J 5 bases, leaving 12 bases between the germline ends. The germline V gene encodes CDR1 SEHNR and CDR2 FQNEAQ (reference sequence). This CDR3 has 13 amino acids.

The V call is TRBV29-1, the J call TRBJ1-4, with 7 nucleotides matching TRBD1. J lost 5 bases, V lost 4 bases, and 7 bases had no gene match. In germline, CDR1 is SQVTM, CDR2 ANQGSEA. The CDR3 is 14 amino acids. CDR3 nucleotides: TGCAGCGTTGGAGACAGGGCTCAGAATGAAAAACTGTTTTTT. Residues: CSVGDRAQNEKLFF.

The CDR3 region has the DNA TGCAGTGCTAGACCCCCCCGGGAGGGGTACTACGAGCAGTACTTC. As protein: CSARPPREGYYEQYF. The chain couples TRBV20-1 to TRBJ2-7; TRBD2 matches at 8 bases. The CDR3 has 15 residues. Germline values: CDR1 DFQATT, CDR2 SNEGSKA (reference sequence). Trimming cost V 2 bases and J 3 bases; bases outside gene matches: 9.

This clonotype has ten or more counts. The chain links TRBV7-9 to TRBJ2-5, with 9 bases aligning to TRBD1. After removal of 5 bases from V and 6 bases from J, the junction contained 4 bases not matched to a gene. This CDR3 is 13 amino acids long. CDR1 is SEHNR and CDR2 is FQNEAQ in the germline V gene (reference sequence). The CDR3 region is CASSIDRGKTQYF. The CDR3 coding sequence is TGTGCCAGCAGCATAGACAGGGGGAAGACCCAGTACTTC.

This clonotype was picked up a small number of times. This chain connects TRBV20-1 to TRBJ1-2; 7 nucleotides align to TRBD1. Germline lookup yields CDR1 DFQATT and CDR2 SNEGSKA (reference sequence). The ends lost 0 bases at V and 4 bases at J; junction bases unmatched: 2. CDR3 length equals 13 residues. The CDR3 reads CSARDHRGYGYTF. For the CDR3, the DNA is TGCAGTGCTAGAGATCACAGGGGCTATGGCTACACCTTC.

Many counts were recorded for this clonotype. The chain employs TRBV3-1 and TRBJ2-5, with 8 bases matching TRBD2. This CDR3 contains 13 residues. Germline V gene data show CDR1 as LGHDT and CDR2 as YNNKEL (reference sequence). With V trimmed by 4 bases and J by 7 bases, 5 bases remained unmatched. The chain's CDR3 is CASSRGRLGTQYF. DNA for the CDR3: TGTGCCAGCAGCCGCGGGAGGCTTGGGACCCAGTACTTC.

This clonotype occurred a few times. This chain uses TRBV20-1 with TRBJ2-7, with TRBD1 matching over 10 bases. The CDR3 contains 12 residues. The junction had 2 bases not matched to a gene; V was cut back by 7 bases and J by 2 bases. CDR1 is DFQATT and CDR2 is SNEGSKA in the germline V gene (reference sequence). The CDR3 loop is CSVGQGPYEQYF. The CDR3, as DNA: TGCAGTGTGGGACAGGGGCCCTACGAGCAGTACTTC.

The table lists this clonotype with a count of one. This may arise from a read error, as a much more abundant clone is one base away. V and J are TRBV2 and TRBJ1-2; 7 bases match TRBD1. The CDR3 has 13 residues. CDR1 is SNHLY, CDR2 FYNNEI, per germline. The CDR3 nucleotides read TGTGCCAGCAGGGGACAGCAAGAGTATGGCCACACCTTC. Translated, it gives CASRGQQEYGHTF.

This clonotype was seen ten or more times. The genes are TRBV11-2 and TRBJ2-2, with D maybe TRBD2 (6 bases). The CDR3 loop spans 16 amino acids. Looked up from germline, CDR1 is SGHAT and CDR2 is FQNNGV. Between the trimmed V and J ends, which lost 5 bases and 4 bases, there was a span of 17 bases. Here the CDR3 reads CASSPSWGEFTGELFF. The CDR3, as DNA: TGTGCCAGCAGCCCGAGTTGGGGGGAATTCACCGGGGAGCTGTTTTTT.

This clonotype has only one observation. The chain has TRBV28 and TRBJ2-7; D is perhaps TRBD1 (5 bases). V was pared by 6 bases and J by 3 bases, with 15 bases between. This CDR3 has 14 residues. Germline CDR1 is MDHEN and CDR2 is SYDVKM. CDR3 DNA: TGTGCCAGCAGGCCGCAGGGATTCAGCTACGAGCAGTACTTC. Residues: CASRPQGFSYEQYF.

Ten or more counts support this clonotype. The genes are TRBV18 and TRBJ2-1; 11 bases match TRBD2. The CDR3 has 17 amino acids. J lost 4 bases, V lost 4 bases, and 9 bases had no gene match. Germline CDR1 reads KGHSH; CDR2 reads LQKENI. CDR3 region: CASSLGTSGTIYNEQFF. Here the CDR3 DNA reads TGTGCCAGCTCACTTGGGACTAGCGGAACGATTTACAATGAGCAGTTCTTC.

Only a few counts were recorded for this clonotype. The J gene is TRBJ2-7, the V gene TRBV2; 11 bases are shared with TRBD2. V dropped 5 bases and J dropped 0; count of bases not matched to a gene: 12. CDR3 size: 18 residues. Looked up from germline, CDR1 is SNHLY and CDR2 is FYNNEI. The DNA of the CDR3 is TGTGCCAGCAGTAAAGGGACTAGCGGATCCTGCTGCTCCTACGAGCAGTACTTC. It yields the protein CASSKGTSGSCCSYEQYF.

As concerns this clonotype: A much bigger clone sits one base away, suggesting this may be a read error. The V call is TRBV18, the J call TRBJ1-5, with TRBD1 identical over 8 bases. The germline V gene has CDR1 KGHSH and CDR2 LQKENI. The V and J ends lost 11 bases and 3 bases, in that order; junction bases with no gene match: 6. The CDR3 loop spans 13 amino acids. CDR3 DNA: TGTGCCGGCAGCAGGGGGCTCAATCAGCCCCAGCATTTT. Residues: CAGSRGLNQPQHF.

Comment on this clonotype: A much larger clone lies a single base off, so this may be a read error. The chain links TRBV2 to TRBJ2-2; tentatively, D is TRBD2 (5 bases). The germline V gene has CDR1 SNHLY and CDR2 FYNNEI. This CDR3 has 15 residues. The CDR3 sequence is CASSEAPRQVGELVF. The CDR3 DNA is TGTGCCAGCAGTGAAGCGCCGAGGCAAGTCGGGGAGCTGGTTTTT.